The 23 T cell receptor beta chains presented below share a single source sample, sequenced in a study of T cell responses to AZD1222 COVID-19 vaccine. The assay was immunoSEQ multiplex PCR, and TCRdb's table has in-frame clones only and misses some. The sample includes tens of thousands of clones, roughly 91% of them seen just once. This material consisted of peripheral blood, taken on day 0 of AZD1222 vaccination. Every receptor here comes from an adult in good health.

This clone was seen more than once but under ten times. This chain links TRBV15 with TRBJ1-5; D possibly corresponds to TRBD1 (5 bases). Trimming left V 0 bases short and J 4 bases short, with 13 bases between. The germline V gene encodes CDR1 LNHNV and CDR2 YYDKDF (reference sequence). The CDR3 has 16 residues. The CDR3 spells CATSRESAGWNQPQHF. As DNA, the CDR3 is TGTGCCACCAGCAGAGAATCGGCAGGGTGGAATCAGCCCCAGCATTTT.

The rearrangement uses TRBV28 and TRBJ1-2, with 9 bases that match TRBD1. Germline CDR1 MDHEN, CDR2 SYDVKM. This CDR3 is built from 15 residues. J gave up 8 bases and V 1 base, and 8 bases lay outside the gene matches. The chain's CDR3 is CASSLLGQGSWGYTF. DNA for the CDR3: TGTGCCAGCAGTTTATTGGGACAGGGCTCTTGGGGCTACACCTTC.

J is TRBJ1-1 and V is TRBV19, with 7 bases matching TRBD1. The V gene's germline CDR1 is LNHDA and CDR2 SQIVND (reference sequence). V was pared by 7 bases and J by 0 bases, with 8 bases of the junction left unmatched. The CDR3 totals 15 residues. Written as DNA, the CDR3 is TGTGCCAGTATCCCGGGACAGACTATGAACACTGAAGCTTTCTTT. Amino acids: CASIPGQTMNTEAFF.

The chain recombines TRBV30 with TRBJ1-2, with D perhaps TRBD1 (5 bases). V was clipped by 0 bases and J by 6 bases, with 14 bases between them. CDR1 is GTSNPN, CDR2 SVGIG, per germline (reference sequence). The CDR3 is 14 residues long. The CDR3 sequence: CAWSVLHRGDGYTF. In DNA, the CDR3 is TGTGCCTGGAGTGTACTTCATCGAGGGGATGGCTACACCTTC.

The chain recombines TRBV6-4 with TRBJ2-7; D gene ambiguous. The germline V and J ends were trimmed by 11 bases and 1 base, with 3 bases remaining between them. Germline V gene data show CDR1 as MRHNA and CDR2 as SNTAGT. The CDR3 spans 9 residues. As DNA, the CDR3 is TGTGCCGGTTCCTACGAGCAGTACTTC. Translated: CAGSYEQYF.

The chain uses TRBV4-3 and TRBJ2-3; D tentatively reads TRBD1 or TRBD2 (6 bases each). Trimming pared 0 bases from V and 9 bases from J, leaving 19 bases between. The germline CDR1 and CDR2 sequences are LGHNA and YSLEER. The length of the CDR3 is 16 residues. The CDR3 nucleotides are TGCGCCAGCAGCCAAGATCGTGCGGGGCCGGGGGCGACGCAGTATTTT. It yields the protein CASSQDRAGPGATQYF.

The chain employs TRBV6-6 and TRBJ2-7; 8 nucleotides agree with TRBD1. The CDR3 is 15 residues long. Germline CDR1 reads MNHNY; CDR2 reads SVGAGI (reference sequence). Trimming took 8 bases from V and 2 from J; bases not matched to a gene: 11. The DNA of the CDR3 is TGTGCCAGCTTACATAGACAGGGGCTTACCTACGAGCAGTACTTC. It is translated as CASLHRQGLTYEQYF.

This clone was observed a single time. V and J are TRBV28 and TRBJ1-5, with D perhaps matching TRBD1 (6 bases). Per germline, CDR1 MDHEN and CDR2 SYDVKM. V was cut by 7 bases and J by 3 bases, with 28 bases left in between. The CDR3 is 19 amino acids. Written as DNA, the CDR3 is TGTGCCAGCACTCCGGGGGGGGCGAGAAGGCTACAGAACAATCAGCCCCAGCATTTT. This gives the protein CASTPGGARRLQNNQPQHF.

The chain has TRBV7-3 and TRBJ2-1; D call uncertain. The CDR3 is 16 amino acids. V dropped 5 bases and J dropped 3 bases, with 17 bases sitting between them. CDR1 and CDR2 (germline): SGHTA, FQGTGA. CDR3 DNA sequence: TGTGCCAGCAGCCATCTAGGAGAGACGAGCTACAATGAGCAGTTCTTC. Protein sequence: CASSHLGETSYNEQFF.

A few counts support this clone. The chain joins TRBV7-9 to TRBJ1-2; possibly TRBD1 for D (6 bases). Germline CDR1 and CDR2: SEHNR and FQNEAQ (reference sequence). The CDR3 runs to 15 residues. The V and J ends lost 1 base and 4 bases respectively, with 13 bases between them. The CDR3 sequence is CASSLGIAGAYGYTF. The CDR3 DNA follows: TGTGCCAGCAGCTTAGGTATTGCAGGGGCCTATGGCTACACCTTC.

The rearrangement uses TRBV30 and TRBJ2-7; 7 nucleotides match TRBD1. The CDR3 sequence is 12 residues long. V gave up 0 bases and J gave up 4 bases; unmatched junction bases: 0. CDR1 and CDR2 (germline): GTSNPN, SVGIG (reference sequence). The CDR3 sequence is CAWSVTGYEQYF. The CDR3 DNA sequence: TGTGCCTGGAGTGTGACAGGGTACGAGCAGTACTTC.

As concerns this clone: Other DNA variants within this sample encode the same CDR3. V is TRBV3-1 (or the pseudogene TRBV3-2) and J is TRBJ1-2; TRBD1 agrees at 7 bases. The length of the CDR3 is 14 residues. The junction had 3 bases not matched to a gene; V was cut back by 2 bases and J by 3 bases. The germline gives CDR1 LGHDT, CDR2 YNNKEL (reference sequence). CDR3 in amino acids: CASSQTQGYYGYTF. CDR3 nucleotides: TGTGCCAGCAGCCAAACACAGGGGTACTATGGCTACACCTTC.

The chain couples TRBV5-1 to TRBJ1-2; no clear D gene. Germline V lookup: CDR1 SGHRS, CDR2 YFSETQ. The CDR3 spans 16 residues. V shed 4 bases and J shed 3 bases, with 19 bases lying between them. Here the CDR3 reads CASSNWRQGGDYGYTF. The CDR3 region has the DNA TGCGCCAGCAGCAATTGGAGACAAGGCGGGGACTATGGCTACACCTTC. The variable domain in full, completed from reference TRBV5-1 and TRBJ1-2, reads KAGVTQTPRYLIKTRGQQVTLSCSPISGHRSVSWYQQTPGQGLQFLFEYFSETQRNKGNFPGRFSGRQFSNSRSEMNVSTLELGDSALYLCASSNWRQGGDYGYTFGSGTRLTVV.

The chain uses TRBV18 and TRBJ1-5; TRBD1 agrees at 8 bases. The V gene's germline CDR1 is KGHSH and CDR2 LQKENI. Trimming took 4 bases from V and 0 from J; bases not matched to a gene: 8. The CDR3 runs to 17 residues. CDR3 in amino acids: CASSLGTGTHSNQPQHF. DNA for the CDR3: TGTGCCAGCTCACTCGGGACAGGTACCCATAGCAATCAGCCCCAGCATTTT.

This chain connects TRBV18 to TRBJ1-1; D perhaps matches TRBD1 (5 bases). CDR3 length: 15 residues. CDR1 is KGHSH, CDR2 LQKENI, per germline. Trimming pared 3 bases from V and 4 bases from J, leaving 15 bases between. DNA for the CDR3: TGTGCCAGCTCACCGACGAGGGGCGCGGGCACTGAAGCTTTCTTT. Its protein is CASSPTRGAGTEAFF.

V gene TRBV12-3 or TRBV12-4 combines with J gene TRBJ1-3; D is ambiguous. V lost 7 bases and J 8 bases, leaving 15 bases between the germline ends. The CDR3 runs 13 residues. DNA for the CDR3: TGTGCCAGCACCTTCACCGTTAGGGACACCATATATTTT. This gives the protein CASTFTVRDTIYF.

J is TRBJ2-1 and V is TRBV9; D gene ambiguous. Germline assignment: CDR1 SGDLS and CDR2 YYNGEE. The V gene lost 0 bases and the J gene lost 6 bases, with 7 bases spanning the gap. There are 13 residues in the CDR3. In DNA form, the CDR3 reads TGTGCCAGCAGCGTAGGGTCCCTCAATGAGCAGTTCTTC. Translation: CASSVGSLNEQFF.

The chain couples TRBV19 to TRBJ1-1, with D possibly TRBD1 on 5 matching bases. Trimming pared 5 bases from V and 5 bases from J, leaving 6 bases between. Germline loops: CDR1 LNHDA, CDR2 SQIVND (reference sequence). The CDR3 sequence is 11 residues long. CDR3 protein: CASSQGTEAFF. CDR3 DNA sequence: TGTGCCAGTAGTCAGGGAACTGAAGCTTTCTTT. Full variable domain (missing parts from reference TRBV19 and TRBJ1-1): DGGITQSPKYLFRKEGQNVTLSCEQNLNHDAMYWYRQDPGQGLRLIYYSQIVNDFQKGDIAEGYSVSREKKESFPLTVTSAQKNPTAFYLCASSQGTEAFFGQGTRLTVV.

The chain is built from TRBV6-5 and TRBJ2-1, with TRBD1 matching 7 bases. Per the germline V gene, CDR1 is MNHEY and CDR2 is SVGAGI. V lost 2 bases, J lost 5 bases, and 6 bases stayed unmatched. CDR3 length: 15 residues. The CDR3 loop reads CASSYRRDSDNEQFF. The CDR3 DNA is TGTGCCAGCAGTTACCGCCGGGACAGCGACAATGAGCAGTTCTTC.

CDR3 sequence: CASSTRGGVPGNTIYF. In DNA, the CDR3 is TGTGCCAGCAGCACCCGCGGAGGGGTGCCTGGAAACACCATATATTTT. The chain carries TRBV21-1 and TRBJ1-3. TRBV21-1 is annotated as a pseudogene. CDR3 length: 16 amino acids.

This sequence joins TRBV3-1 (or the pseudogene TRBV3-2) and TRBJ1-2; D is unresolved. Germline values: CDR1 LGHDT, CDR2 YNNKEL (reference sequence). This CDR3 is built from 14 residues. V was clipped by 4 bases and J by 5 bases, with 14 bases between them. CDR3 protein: CASSPANSPYGYTF. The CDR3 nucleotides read TGTGCCAGCAGCCCCGCTAACAGTCCTTATGGCTACACCTTC.

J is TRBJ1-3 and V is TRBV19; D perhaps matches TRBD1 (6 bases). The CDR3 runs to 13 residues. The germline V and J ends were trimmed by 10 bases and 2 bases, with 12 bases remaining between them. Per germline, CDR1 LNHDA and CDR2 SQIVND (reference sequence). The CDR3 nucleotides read TGTGCCACAAGGACAGTACCTGGAAACACCATATATTTT. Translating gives CATRTVPGNTIYF.

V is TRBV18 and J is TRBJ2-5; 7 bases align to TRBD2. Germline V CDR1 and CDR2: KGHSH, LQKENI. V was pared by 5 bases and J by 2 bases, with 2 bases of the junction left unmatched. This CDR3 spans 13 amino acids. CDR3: CASSMGLQETQYF. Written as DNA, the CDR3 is TGTGCCAGCTCAATGGGACTACAAGAGACCCAGTACTTC.